The entry below gives a single T cell receptor (beta chain) sequence along with its context. The data belong to a study of cytomegalovirus exposure and HLA in healthy donors. CDR1 and CDR2 (germline): MGHRA, YSYEKL. The CDR3 runs 19 residues. A multiplex PCR was run with 60 Vbeta primers and 13 Jbeta primers. Clones were sequenced by immunoSEQ multiplex PCR, and TCRdb holds only the in-frame ones, with some missing. The sample consists of some 140,000 clones, 70% to 85% of them appearing once. This clonotype was sampled from a woman aged 45-60 years in good health and CMV-seropositive. Material for sequencing was PBMCs. The V and J genes are TRBV4-1 and TRBJ2-5; 14 nucleotides line up with TRBD2. The J call may be incorrect, as the DNA end agrees better with TRBJ2-7. CDR3: CASSHPPPGLAGDSYEQYF. The CDR3 coding sequence is TGCGCCAGCAGCCACCCTCCCCCGGGACTAGCGGGGGATAGCTACGAGCAGTACTTC.